Following are 5 T cell receptor beta chains from one sample sequenced in a study of early T cells in non-severe SARS-CoV-2 infection. TCRdb analysed the 5' RACE reads with MiXCR anew, one entry per CDR3 protein. The sample lists 90,000 to 120,000 distinct CDR3 sequences; 9.5% to 13% were seen once. Sequenced material: whole blood. Receptors originate from an adult who was a healthcare worker with PCR-confirmed SARS-CoV-2 infection or an uninfected control (not recorded which).

This clonotype was counted once. The rearrangement joins TRBV29-1 to TRBJ2-1, with D unresolved. The CDR3 extends over 10 amino acids. Germline assignment: CDR1 SQVTM and CDR2 ANQGSEA. CDR3 sequence (DNA): TGCAGTACTTTCATGGGAAAGCAGTTCTTC. Protein: CSTFMGKQFF.

This clonotype was seen repeatedly, ten times or more. CDR3 region: CASSFPTGSRGAQYF. The DNA of the CDR3 is TGTGCCAGCAGCTTCCCAACGGGGTCCCGGGGGGCCCAGTACTTC. The V and J genes are TRBV6-5 and TRBJ2-5, with 7 bases identical to TRBD2. Germline lookup yields CDR1 MNHEY and CDR2 SVGAGI. The ends lost 6 bases at V and 9 bases at J; junction bases unmatched: 16. The CDR3 length is 15 residues.

The chain has TRBV2 and TRBJ1-6; the D is unclear. There are 12 residues in the CDR3. The germline gives CDR1 SNHLY, CDR2 FYNNEI. Trimming removed 2 bases at V and 9 bases at J, with 5 bases between. The CDR3: CASSERPSPLHF. CDR3 DNA: TGTGCCAGCAGTGAACGACCTTCACCCCTCCACTTT.

The V and J genes are TRBV12-3 or TRBV12-4 and TRBJ2-7; 8 nucleotides line up with TRBD1. Unmatched junction bases numbered 6, after V lost 5 bases and J lost 0 bases. The CDR3 contains 15 residues. Here the CDR3 DNA reads TGTGCCAGCAGTCTCTGGACAGGGAGCTCCTACGAGCAGTACTTC. It yields the protein CASSLWTGSSYEQYF.

The J gene is TRBJ1-1, the V gene TRBV29-1; 9 nucleotides line up with TRBD1. Germline CDR1 and CDR2: SQVTM and ANQGSEA. The V segment lost 5 bases and the J segment 3 bases; nucleotides outside the gene matches: 4. This CDR3 has 13 residues. This CDR3 reads CSVKQGADTEAFF. CDR3 DNA: TGCAGCGTTAAACAGGGGGCTGACACTGAAGCTTTCTTT. Full variable domain (missing parts from reference TRBV29-1 and TRBJ1-1): SAVISQKPSRDICQRGTSLTIQCQVDSQVTMMFWYRQQPGQSLTLIATANQGSEATYESGFVIDKFPISRPNLTFSTLTVSNMSPEDSSIYLCSVKQGADTEAFFGQGTRLTVV.